The 32 T cell receptor beta chains reported below all come from one sample, sequenced in a study of sequential checkpoint blockade in melanoma. Noted treatment: randomized to nivolumab then ipilimumab (arm A) or the reverse (arm B). Method: immunoSEQ multiplex PCR; TCRdb's copy keeps in-frame clones and lacks some. In the table there are about 28,000 clones, 85% to 90% of which are singletons. This specimen consisted of CD8+ T cells sorted from blood (inferred from file names), obtained from a patient given nivolumab and ipilimumab in sequence. Receptors originate from a human donor with melanoma.

This clone was seen a handful of times. V and J are TRBV10-2 and TRBJ1-1; 7 bases are a match to TRBD1. Germline CDR1 reads WSHSY; CDR2 reads SAAADI. Unmatched junction bases numbered 5, after V lost 6 bases and J lost 1 base. The CDR3 spans 14 residues. The CDR3 DNA is TGCGCCAGCAGATGGGACAGCTCGAACACTGAAGCTTTCTTT. Translated, it gives CASRWDSSNTEAFF.

The chain carries TRBV5-5 and TRBJ2-1; D is ambiguous. CDR3 length: 12 residues. Germline values: CDR1 SGHKS, CDR2 YYEKEE (reference sequence). V was trimmed by 1 base and J by 5 bases, leaving 4 bases between them. The CDR3: CASSLTDNEQFF. The CDR3 nucleotides are TGTGCCAGCAGCTTGACAGACAATGAGCAGTTCTTC. Full variable domain (remainder filled in from reference TRBV5-5 and TRBJ2-1): DAGVTQSPTHLIKTRGQQVTLRCSPISGHKSVSWYQQVLGQGPQFIFQYYEKEERGRGNFPDRFSARQFPNYSSELNVNALLLGDSALYLCASSLTDNEQFFGPGTRLTVL.

The chain has TRBV9 and TRBJ1-2; TRBD1 matches at 10 bases. V lost 4 bases to trimming and J lost 8 bases; unmatched junction nucleotides: 11. This CDR3 comprises 15 residues. Germline CDR1 is SGDLS and CDR2 is YYNGEE. Here the CDR3 DNA reads TGTGCCAGCAGCCTTCCTGGACAGGGGGTTTCAGGCTACACCTTC. This encodes CASSLPGQGVSGYTF.

The chain links TRBV2 to TRBJ2-1, with TRBD1 identical over 12 bases. With 7 bases clipped from V and 6 bases from J, the junction kept 7 bases outside the gene matches. The CDR3 loop spans 15 amino acids. Looked up from germline, CDR1 is SNHLY and CDR2 is FYNNEI. The CDR3 reads CASTSGDRGRNEQFF. CDR3 in DNA: TGTGCCAGCACCTCCGGGGACAGGGGGCGCAATGAGCAGTTCTTC.

In this sample, this clone turned up a few times. This chain joins TRBV10-3 and TRBJ2-7; TRBD2 might be the D (7 bases). There are 15 residues in the CDR3. The V end was cut by 4 bases, the J end by 5 bases, with 18 bases between. Germline V CDR1 and CDR2: ENHRY, SYGVKD. In DNA form, the CDR3 reads TGTGCCATCAGTGGAGCTGGGGGGGCACGGAACGAGCAGTACTTC. Its protein is CAISGAGGARNEQYF.

The V and J genes are TRBV4-3 and TRBJ2-1, with 9 bases matching TRBD1. After removal of 6 bases from V and 7 bases from J, the junction contained 7 bases not matched to a gene. The CDR3 runs to 14 residues. The germline V gene encodes CDR1 LGHNA and CDR2 YSLEER. The CDR3 DNA is TGCGCCAGCAGTCGGACAGGGGAAGGGAATGAGCAGTTCTTC. Its translation: CASSRTGEGNEQFF.

The chain links TRBV28 to TRBJ1-6, with 7 bases aligning to TRBD1. In germline, CDR1 is MDHEN, CDR2 SYDVKM. The CDR3 runs to 16 residues. The V segment lost 6 bases and the J segment 3 bases; nucleotides outside the gene matches: 8. The CDR3 here is CASSHLGTVYNSPLHF. CDR3 DNA sequence: TGTGCCAGCAGCCATCTCGGGACAGTCTATAATTCACCCCTCCACTTT.

This chain joins TRBV2 and TRBJ2-3; TRBD1 matches at 9 bases. J lost 1 base, V lost 6 bases, and 8 bases had no gene match. This CDR3 comprises 16 residues. CDR1 and CDR2 from the germline V gene are SNHLY and FYNNEI. The DNA for the CDR3 is TGTGCCAGCAGACCGGACAGGGGAACGGGCACAGATACGCAGTATTTT. Protein product: CASRPDRGTGTDTQYF.

The rearrangement joins TRBV4-1 to TRBJ1-6; D is possibly TRBD1 (6 bases). V lost 1 base and J lost 9, with 13 bases in between. This CDR3 is built from 15 residues. Per germline, CDR1 MGHRA and CDR2 YSYEKL. This CDR3 reads CASSQVGGHTSPLHF. DNA for the CDR3: TGCGCCAGCAGCCAAGTCGGGGGGCATACTTCACCCCTCCACTTT.

The chain links TRBV27 to TRBJ2-7; maybe TRBD2 (7 bases). The CDR3 loop spans 15 amino acids. Germline lookup yields CDR1 MNHEY and CDR2 SMNVEV (reference sequence). Trimming left V 0 bases short and J 3 bases short, with 12 bases between. CDR3 sequence: CASSLSGGGIYEQYV. The CDR3 nucleotides read TGTGCCAGCAGTTTATCGGGGGGGGGCATCTACGAGCAGTACGTC.

V gene TRBV9 combines with J gene TRBJ2-3; TRBD1 agrees at 9 bases. Per the germline V gene, CDR1 is SGDLS and CDR2 is YYNGEE. Trimming at V came to 4 bases and at J to 5 bases, leaving 17 bases not matched to a gene. The CDR3 runs 18 residues. The CDR3 coding sequence is TGTGCCAGCAGCTCCCCCCGATGGGGGGACAGGGTGATAGATACGCAGTATTTT. Translated: CASSSPRWGDRVIDTQYF.

CDR3 in amino acids: CASSKVRPDLVETQYF. In DNA, the CDR3 is TGTGCCAGCAGCAAAGTTCGTCCTGACTTAGTTGAGACCCAGTACTTC. This rearrangement joins TRBV21-1 to TRBJ2-5; the tabulated D call, TRBD2, remains unverified against the DNA. TRBV21-1 is flagged as a pseudogene. CDR3 length: 16 amino acids.

The V gene is TRBV4-3, the J gene TRBJ1-1; 12 bases line up with TRBD1. V lost 0 bases to trimming and J lost 5 bases; unmatched junction nucleotides: 10. CDR1 and CDR2 (germline): LGHNA, YSLEER. The CDR3 sequence is 18 residues long. The CDR3 is CASSQDARGTGGLTEAFF. The CDR3 nucleotides are TGCGCCAGCAGCCAAGACGCCCGGGGGACAGGGGGCCTTACTGAAGCTTTCTTT.

The CDR3: CASSPGEPGDTQYF. In nucleotides, the CDR3 is TGCGCCAGCAGCCCGGGGGAACCGGGGGATACGCAGTATTTT. This sequence joins TRBV5-1 and TRBJ2-3; the D gene is possibly TRBD2 (6 bases). Germline CDR1 SGHRS, CDR2 YFSETQ. V was cut by 4 bases and J by 6 bases, with 15 bases left in between. This CDR3 region has 14 residues.

The J gene is TRBJ2-1, the V gene TRBV7-9; D might be TRBD2 (6 bases). CDR3 length: 13 residues. V lost 3 bases and J 10 bases, leaving 13 bases between the germline ends. Germline V gene sequence: CDR1 SEHNR, CDR2 FQNEAQ (reference sequence). DNA of the CDR3: TGTGCCAGCAGCTTCCAGACCGGGGGAGAGCAGTTCTTC. Translation: CASSFQTGGEQFF. Supplemented by reference TRBV7-9 and TRBJ2-1, the full variable domain reads DTGVSQNPRHKITKRGQNVTFRCDPISEHNRLYWYRQTLGQGPEFLTYFQNEAQLEKSRLLSDRFSAERPKGSFSTLEIQRTEQGDSAMYLCASSFQTGGEQFFGPGTRLTVL.

The chain joins TRBV6-5 to TRBJ2-7; 8 nucleotides align to TRBD1. The CDR3 totals 14 residues. With V trimmed by 11 bases and J by 4 bases, 13 bases remained unmatched. CDR1 is MNHEY and CDR2 is SVGAGI in the germline V gene. In nucleotides, the CDR3 is TGTGCCTCACAGGGGGTTGGGGAGTCATACGAGCAGTACTTC. It specifies CASQGVGESYEQYF.

The rearrangement joins TRBV2 to TRBJ2-7, with D possibly TRBD2 on 6 matching bases. Trimming took 10 bases from V and 3 from J, leaving 13 bases between them. The CDR3 sequence is 12 residues long. Germline CDR1 SNHLY, CDR2 FYNNEI. The CDR3 loop reads CATLGLHYEQYV. CDR3 nucleotides: TGTGCCACACTGGGACTTCACTACGAGCAGTACGTC.

V is TRBV7-6 and J is TRBJ2-3; tentatively, D is TRBD2 (6 bases). This CDR3 is built from 16 residues. Germline-derived CDR1 and CDR2 are SGHVS and FNYEAQ. Trimming cost V 5 bases and J 7 bases, with 22 bases left between them. CDR3 sequence: CASSPQVTSPFHTQYF. CDR3 sequence (DNA): TGTGCCAGCAGCCCCCAGGTCACTAGCCCATTTCATACGCAGTATTTT.

The chain employs TRBV13 and TRBJ2-2; tentative D call: TRBD1 (6 bases). The germline V gene has CDR1 PRHDT and CDR2 FYEKMQ (reference sequence). V dropped 2 bases and J dropped 4 bases, with 11 bases sitting between them. The CDR3 totals 15 residues. The CDR3 spells CASSLRRGSTGELFF. The CDR3 DNA is TGTGCCAGCAGCTTACGCAGGGGAAGCACCGGGGAGCTGTTTTTT.

As regards this clone: Germline is not matched at one junction end, which may reflect a read error. The gene calls are TRBV30 and TRBJ1-1; D uncertain. This CDR3 has 11 amino acids. Germline loops: CDR1 GTSNPN, CDR2 SVGIG (reference sequence). The CDR3 sequence: CAGSRNTEAFF. In DNA form, the CDR3 reads TGTGCCGGGAGCAGGAACACTGAAGCTTTCTTT.

The chain joins TRBV14 to TRBJ2-1; perhaps TRBD2 as D (6 bases). The CDR3 has 15 amino acids. Trimming left V 4 bases short and J 5 bases short, with 15 bases between. CDR1 SGHDN and CDR2 FVKESK come from the germline V gene. The CDR3 DNA reads TGTGCCAGCAGCCCTCAGGACTATCCAAACAATGAGCAGTTCTTC. Amino acids: CASSPQDYPNNEQFF.

This chain joins TRBV7-2 and TRBJ1-2; D uncertain. V shed 2 bases and J shed 5 bases, with 9 bases lying between them. Germline V gene data show CDR1 as SGHTA and CDR2 as FQGNSA. The CDR3 length is 13 residues. As DNA, the CDR3 is TGTGCCAGCAGCTTAACGGGCGGGTATGGCTACACCTTC. This translates into CASSLTGGYGYTF.

The rearrangement uses TRBV6-5 and TRBJ1-1; the match to TRBD1 covers 8 bases. V lost 7 bases to trimming and J lost 3 bases; unmatched junction nucleotides: 4. Germline values: CDR1 MNHEY, CDR2 SVGAGI. The CDR3 runs 13 residues. The CDR3 sequence: CASKRTGHTEAFF. The CDR3 bases are TGTGCCAGCAAGAGGACAGGGCACACTGAAGCTTTCTTT.

This clone was counted between two and nine times. CDR3 in amino acids: CAGPGQRSNQPQHF. The CDR3 DNA reads as TGTGCCGGACCGGGACAGAGGAGCAATCAGCCCCAGCATTTT. V usage is TRBV19 and J usage is TRBJ1-5, with 7 bases that match TRBD1. Germline CDR1 reads LNHDA; CDR2 reads SQIVND (reference sequence). CDR3 length: 14 residues. J gave up 1 base and V 11 bases, and 8 bases lay outside the gene matches.

This chain links TRBV7-2 with TRBJ2-3, with 14 bases fitting TRBD2. In germline, CDR1 is SGHTA, CDR2 FQGNSA. CDR3 length: 16 amino acids. After removal of 5 bases from V and 5 bases from J, the junction contained 6 bases not matched to a gene. This CDR3 reads CASSGLAGGEEDTQYF. As DNA, the CDR3 is TGTGCCAGCAGCGGACTAGCGGGGGGCGAGGAAGATACGCAGTATTTT.

This chain uses TRBV9 with TRBJ1-3; no definite D call. The CDR3 consists of 16 residues. Germline CDR1 SGDLS, CDR2 YYNGEE. Trimming stripped 3 bases from V and 1 base from J, with 14 bases between. CDR3 in amino acids: CASSGWAQGSGNTIYF. CDR3 DNA sequence: TGTGCCAGCAGCGGATGGGCACAAGGATCTGGAAACACCATATATTTT.

This clone was seen just once. This chain connects TRBV9 to TRBJ2-1; perhaps TRBD2 as D (5 bases). The CDR3 has 19 residues. V lost 0 bases and J 0 bases, leaving 19 bases between the germline ends. Germline loops: CDR1 SGDLS, CDR2 YYNGEE. Here the CDR3 reads CASSVESAVRYSSYNEQFF. The CDR3 DNA follows: TGTGCCAGCAGCGTAGAGTCAGCGGTCCGATATAGCTCCTACAATGAGCAGTTCTTC. Full variable domain (missing parts from reference TRBV9 and TRBJ2-1): DSGVTQTPKHLITATGQRVTLRCSPRSGDLSVYWYQQSLDQGLQFLIQYYNGEERAKGNILERFSAQQFPDLHSELNLSSLELGDSALYFCASSVESAVRYSSYNEQFFGPGTRLTVL.

The chain recombines TRBV27 with TRBJ2-1, with D possibly being TRBD2 (6 bases). Germline V gene sequence: CDR1 MNHEY, CDR2 SMNVEV (reference sequence). CDR3 length: 15 amino acids. V lost 3 bases to trimming and J lost 4 bases, with 13 bases between them. The CDR3 region is CASSFGLAMYNEQFF. The CDR3 bases are TGTGCCAGCAGTTTTGGGCTAGCGATGTACAATGAGCAGTTCTTC.

The chain is built from TRBV5-6 and TRBJ1-1, with D unresolved. This CDR3 has 13 residues. Germline-derived CDR1 and CDR2 are SGHDT and YYEEEE. With 6 bases removed from V and 0 bases from J, the gap between germline ends came to 9 bases. The CDR3 region is CASTNGMNTEAFF. The CDR3 DNA sequence: TGTGCCAGCACCAACGGGATGAACACTGAAGCTTTCTTT. Together with reference TRBV5-6 and TRBJ1-1, the CDR3 gives the full variable domain: DAGVTQSPTHLIKTRGQQVTLRCSPKSGHDTVSWYQQALGQGPQFIFQYYEEEERQRGNFPDRFSGHQFPNYSSELNVNALLLGDSALYLCASTNGMNTEAFFGQGTRLTVV.

This chain links TRBV28 with TRBJ2-2; D gene ambiguous. This CDR3 has 14 amino acids. Deletions cut 2 bases from V and 3 bases from J, with 7 bases between. CDR1 and CDR2 from the germline V gene are MDHEN and SYDVKM. The CDR3 protein is CASSLAVHTGELFF. The CDR3 nucleotides are TGTGCCAGCAGTTTAGCAGTACACACCGGGGAGCTGTTTTTT.

The genes are TRBV9 and TRBJ1-3; 7 bases align to TRBD1. The CDR3 has 15 residues. CDR1 and CDR2 (germline): SGDLS, YYNGEE. The V and J ends lost 5 bases and 3 bases, in that order; junction bases with no gene match: 8. The CDR3 region is CASSPDREVGNTIYF. In nucleotides, the CDR3 is TGTGCCAGCAGTCCCGACAGGGAGGTTGGAAACACCATATATTTT.

This clone was observed once. The chain uses TRBV5-1 and TRBJ1-1, with 7 bases that match TRBD1. There are 13 residues in the CDR3. In germline, CDR1 is SGHRS, CDR2 YFSETQ. After removal of 4 bases from V and 7 bases from J, the junction contained 7 bases not matched to a gene. CDR3: CASSVGTAYEAFF. The CDR3 bases are TGCGCCAGCAGCGTGGGGACAGCCTATGAAGCTTTCTTT. The complete variable domain, with remaining parts taken from reference TRBV5-1 and TRBJ1-1, reads KAGVTQTPRYLIKTRGQQVTLSCSPISGHRSVSWYQQTPGQGLQFLFEYFSETQRNKGNFPGRFSGRQFSNSRSEMNVSTLELGDSALYLCASSVGTAYEAFFGQGTRLTVV.